This is a list of T cell receptor beta chains from one sample in a study of blood T cell repertoires in COVID-19. Sequenced by immunoSEQ multiplex PCR; TCRdb stores in-frame clones only, minus some. This table holds 150,000 to 200,000 clones, more than 75% found once. Sequenced material: peripheral blood. The source is a man in his 70s with acute or convalescent COVID-19. Both conserved end residues are part of each CDR3.

j_call v_call cdr3_aa
TRBJ1-1 TRBV5-1 CASSSNTNTEAFF
TRBJ2-3 TRBV4-2 CASSHPAGTPLAGSTDTQYF
TRBJ1-1 TRBV7-9 CASSARQGMNTEAFF
TRBJ1-3 TRBV7-2 CASSLSFRVSANTIYF
TRBJ2-7 TRBV28 CASSLWQGNYEQYF
TRBJ2-4 TRBV5-1 CASSLVGEQNIQYF
TRBJ2-5 TRBV5-1 CASSLERQAWETQYF
TRBJ1-1 TRBV6-5 CASSYSLLANTEAFF
TRBJ1-4 TRBV5-1 CASSVGDTPVGEKLFF
TRBJ1-2 TRBV5-4 CASSLQTVTPGYTF
TRBJ2-7 TRBV20-1 CSASPGQGVYEQYF
TRBJ2-1 TRBV6-2/TRBV6-3 CASSLGIYNEQFF
TRBJ2-1 TRBV5-1 CASSLGASGSNEQFF
TRBJ1-4 TRBV5-1 CASSFERQGSEKLFF
TRBJ2-5 TRBV6-5 CASRAEGETQYF
TRBJ1-5 TRBV5-1 CASSLEGQPQHF
TRBJ2-7 TRBV7-6 CASSLVLAGGRYEQYF
TRBJ2-3 TRBV13 CASSLTGTDTQYF
TRBJ2-7 TRBV6-5 CASSYVGLAGDEQYF
TRBJ2-7 TRBV9 CASTGTLEGEQYF
TRBJ2-3 TRBV28 CASSHPAGGPYGTATDTQYF
TRBJ1-2 TRBV12-3/TRBV12-4 CASSQGQNYGYTF
TRBJ1-2 TRBV10-3 CAISWTGDYGYTF
TRBJ2-5 TRBV6-5 CASVQGIQETQYF
TRBJ1-4 TRBV19 CASSMNNRNEKLFF
TRBJ1-3 TRBV2 CASSVEGNTIYF
TRBJ1-2 TRBV5-1 CASSAPGQGVVNYGYTF
TRBJ1-5 TRBV6-5 CASVPGSEQPQHF
TRBJ2-3 TRBV5-5 CASSLRLAGIPQGTDTQYF
TRBJ1-4 TRBV10-3 CAISQGFQANEKLFF
TRBJ2-2 TRBV7-3 CASSRDTSGWGTGELFF
TRBJ2-2 TRBV11-2 CASSPGWGQGVKELFF
TRBJ1-4 TRBV28 CASSFSYREATNEKLFF
TRBJ1-1 TRBV7-3 CASSPSTAMNTEAFF
TRBJ1-1 TRBV7-2 CASTLSYSNTEAFF
TRBJ1-5 TRBV27 CASSRGQPNQPQHF
TRBJ2-1 TRBV4-1 CASSQRIGSYNEQFF